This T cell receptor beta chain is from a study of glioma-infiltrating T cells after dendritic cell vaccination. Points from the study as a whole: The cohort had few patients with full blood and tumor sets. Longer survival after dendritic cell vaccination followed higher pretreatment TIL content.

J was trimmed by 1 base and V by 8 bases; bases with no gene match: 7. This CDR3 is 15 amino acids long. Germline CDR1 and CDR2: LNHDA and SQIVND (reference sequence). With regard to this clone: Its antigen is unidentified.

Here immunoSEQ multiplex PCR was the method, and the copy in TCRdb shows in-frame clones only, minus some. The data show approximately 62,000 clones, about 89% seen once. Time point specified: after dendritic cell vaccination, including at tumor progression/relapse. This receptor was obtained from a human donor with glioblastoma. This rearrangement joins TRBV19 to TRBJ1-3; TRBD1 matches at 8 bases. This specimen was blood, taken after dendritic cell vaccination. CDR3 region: CASLDRARSGNTIYF. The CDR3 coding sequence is TGTGCCAGTCTGGACAGGGCAAGATCTGGAAACACCATATATTTT.